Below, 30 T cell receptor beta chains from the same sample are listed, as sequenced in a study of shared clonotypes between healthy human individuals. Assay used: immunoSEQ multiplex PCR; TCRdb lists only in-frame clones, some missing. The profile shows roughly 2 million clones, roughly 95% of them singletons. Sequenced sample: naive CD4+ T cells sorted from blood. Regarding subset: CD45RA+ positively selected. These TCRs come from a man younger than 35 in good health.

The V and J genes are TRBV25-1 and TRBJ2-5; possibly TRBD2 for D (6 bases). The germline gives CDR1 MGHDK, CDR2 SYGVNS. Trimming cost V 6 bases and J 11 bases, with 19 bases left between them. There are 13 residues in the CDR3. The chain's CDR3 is CASSPMGGLWQYF. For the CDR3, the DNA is TGTGCCAGCAGCCCTATGGGAGGCCTGTGGCAGTACTTC. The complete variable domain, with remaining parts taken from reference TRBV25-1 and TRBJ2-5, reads EADIYQTPRYLVIGTGKKITLECSQTMGHDKMYWYQQDPGMELHLIHYSYGVNSTEKGDLSSESTVSRIRTEHFPLTLESARPSHTSQYLCASSPMGGLWQYFGPGTRLLVL.

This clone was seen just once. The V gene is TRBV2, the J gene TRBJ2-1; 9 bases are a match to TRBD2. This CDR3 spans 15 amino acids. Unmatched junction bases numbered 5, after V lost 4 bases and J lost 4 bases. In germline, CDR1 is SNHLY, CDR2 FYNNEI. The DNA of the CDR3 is TGTGCCAGCAGTGGCAGCGGGGGGAATTACAATGAGCAGTTCTTC. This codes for CASSGSGGNYNEQFF.

The CDR3 sequence is CASSPVRVLRQETQYF. The CDR3 region has the DNA TGTGCCAGCTCTCCGGTGCGGGTCCTTCGCCAAGAGACCCAGTACTTC. The J gene is TRBJ2-5, the V gene TRBV18; possible D gene TRBD2, 5 bases. This CDR3 has 16 residues. Germline CDR1 KGHSH, CDR2 LQKENI. Trimming removed 6 bases at V and 1 base at J, with 18 bases between.

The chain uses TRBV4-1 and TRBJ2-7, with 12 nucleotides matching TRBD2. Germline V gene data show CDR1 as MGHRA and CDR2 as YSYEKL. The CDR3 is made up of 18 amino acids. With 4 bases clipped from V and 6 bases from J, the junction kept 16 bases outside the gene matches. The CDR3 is CASSLRPSGRAELAEQYF. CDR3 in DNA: TGCGCCAGCAGCCTAAGACCTAGCGGGAGGGCCGAGTTGGCCGAGCAGTACTTC.

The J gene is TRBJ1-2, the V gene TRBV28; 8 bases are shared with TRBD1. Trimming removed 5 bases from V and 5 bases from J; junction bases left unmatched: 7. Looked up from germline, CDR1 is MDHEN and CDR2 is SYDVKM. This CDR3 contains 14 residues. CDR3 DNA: TGTGCCAGCAGTCCCCCAACAGGGGGATATGGCTACACCTTC. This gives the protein CASSPPTGGYGYTF.

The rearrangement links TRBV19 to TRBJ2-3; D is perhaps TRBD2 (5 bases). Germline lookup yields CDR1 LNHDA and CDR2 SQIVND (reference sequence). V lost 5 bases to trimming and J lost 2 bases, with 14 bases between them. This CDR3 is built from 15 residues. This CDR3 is CASSGGVGSTDTQYF. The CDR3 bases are TGTGCCAGTAGTGGAGGCGTGGGGTCCACAGATACGCAGTATTTT.

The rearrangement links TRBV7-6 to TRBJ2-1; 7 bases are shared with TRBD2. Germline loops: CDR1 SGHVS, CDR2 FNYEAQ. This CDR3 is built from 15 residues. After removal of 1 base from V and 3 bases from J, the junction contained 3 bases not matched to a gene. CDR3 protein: CASSLGEGIYNEQFF. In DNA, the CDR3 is TGTGCCAGCAGCTTAGGGGAGGGAATCTACAATGAGCAGTTCTTC.

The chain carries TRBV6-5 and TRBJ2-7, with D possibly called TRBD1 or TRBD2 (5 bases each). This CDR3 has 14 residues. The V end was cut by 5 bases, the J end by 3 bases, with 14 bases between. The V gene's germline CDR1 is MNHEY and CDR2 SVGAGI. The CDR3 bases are TGTGCCAGCAGTAAACGGGACGAATACTACGAGCAGTACTTC. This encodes CASSKRDEYYEQYF.

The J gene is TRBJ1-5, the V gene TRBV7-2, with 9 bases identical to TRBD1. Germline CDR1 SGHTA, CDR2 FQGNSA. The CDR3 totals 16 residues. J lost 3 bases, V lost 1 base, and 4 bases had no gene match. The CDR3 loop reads CASSLVGQGINQPQHF. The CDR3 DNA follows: TGTGCCAGCAGCTTAGTGGGACAGGGAATCAATCAGCCCCAGCATTTT.

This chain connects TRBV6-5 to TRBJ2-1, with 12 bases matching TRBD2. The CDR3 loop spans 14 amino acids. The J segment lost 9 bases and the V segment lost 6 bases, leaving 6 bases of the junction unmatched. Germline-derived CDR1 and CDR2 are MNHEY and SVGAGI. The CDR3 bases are TGTGCCAGCAGAAGACTAGCGGGAGTGGGTGAGCAGTTCTTC. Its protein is CASRRLAGVGEQFF.

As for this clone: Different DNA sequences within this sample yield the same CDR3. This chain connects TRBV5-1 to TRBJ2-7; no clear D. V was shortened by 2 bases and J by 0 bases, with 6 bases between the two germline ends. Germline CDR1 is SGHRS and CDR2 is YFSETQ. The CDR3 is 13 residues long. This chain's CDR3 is CASSLLSSYEQYF. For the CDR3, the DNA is TGCGCCAGCAGCTTATTAAGCTCCTACGAGCAGTACTTC.

In nucleotides, the CDR3 is TGTGCCAGCAACCTAGGGGGGGGAAAGAATGAAAAACTGTTTTTT. Its translation is CASNLGGGKNEKLFF. V usage is TRBV6-1 and J usage is TRBJ1-4, with D possibly being TRBD1 (6 bases). Germline-derived CDR1 and CDR2 are MNHNS and SASEGT. The V end was cut by 7 bases, the J end by 5 bases, with 17 bases between. The CDR3 loop spans 15 amino acids.

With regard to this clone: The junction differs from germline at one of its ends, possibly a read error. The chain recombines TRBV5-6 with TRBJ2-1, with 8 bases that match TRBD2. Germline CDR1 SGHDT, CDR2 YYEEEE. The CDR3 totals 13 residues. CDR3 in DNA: TGTGCCAGCAGCTTCTTTGAAGCGGGAGCGCGGGTCTTC. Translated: CASSFFEAGARVF.

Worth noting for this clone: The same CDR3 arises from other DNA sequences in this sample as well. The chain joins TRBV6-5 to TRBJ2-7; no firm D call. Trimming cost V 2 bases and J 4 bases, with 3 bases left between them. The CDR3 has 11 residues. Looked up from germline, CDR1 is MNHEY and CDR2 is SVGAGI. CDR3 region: CASSYLYEQYF. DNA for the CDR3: TGTGCCAGCAGTTACCTTTACGAGCAGTACTTC.

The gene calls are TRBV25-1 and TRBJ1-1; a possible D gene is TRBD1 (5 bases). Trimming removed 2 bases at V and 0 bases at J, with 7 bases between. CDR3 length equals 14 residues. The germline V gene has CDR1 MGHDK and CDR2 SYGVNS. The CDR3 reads CASSEEGLNTEAFF. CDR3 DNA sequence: TGTGCCAGCAGTGAAGAGGGACTGAACACTGAAGCTTTCTTT. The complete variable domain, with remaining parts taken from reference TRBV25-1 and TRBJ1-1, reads EADIYQTPRYLVIGTGKKITLECSQTMGHDKMYWYQQDPGMELHLIHYSYGVNSTEKGDLSSESTVSRIRTEHFPLTLESARPSHTSQYLCASSEEGLNTEAFFGQGTRLTVV.

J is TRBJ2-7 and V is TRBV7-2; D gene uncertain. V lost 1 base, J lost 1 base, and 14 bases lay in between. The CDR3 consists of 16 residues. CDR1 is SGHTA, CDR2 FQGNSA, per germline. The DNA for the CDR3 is TGTGCCAGCAGCTTAGGAGTTCCAGCAAATTCCTACGAGCAGTACTTC. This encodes CASSLGVPANSYEQYF.

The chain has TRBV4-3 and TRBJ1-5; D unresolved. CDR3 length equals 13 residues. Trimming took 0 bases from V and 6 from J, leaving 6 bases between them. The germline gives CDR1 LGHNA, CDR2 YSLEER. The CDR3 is CASSQEPGQPQHF. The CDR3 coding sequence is TGCGCCAGCAGCCAAGAGCCAGGTCAGCCCCAGCATTTT.

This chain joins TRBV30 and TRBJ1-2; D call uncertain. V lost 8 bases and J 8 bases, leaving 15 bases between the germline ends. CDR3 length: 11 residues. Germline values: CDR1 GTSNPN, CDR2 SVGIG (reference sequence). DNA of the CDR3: TGTGCCGGAATGAAAATGGCAGGCTACACCTTC. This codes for CAGMKMAGYTF.

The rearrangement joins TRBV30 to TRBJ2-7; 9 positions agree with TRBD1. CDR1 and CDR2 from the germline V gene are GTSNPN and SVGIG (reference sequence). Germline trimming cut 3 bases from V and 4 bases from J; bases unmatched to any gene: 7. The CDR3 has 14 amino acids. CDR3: CAWRGGQGYYEQYF. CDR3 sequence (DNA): TGTGCCTGGAGGGGGGGACAGGGATATTACGAGCAGTACTTC.

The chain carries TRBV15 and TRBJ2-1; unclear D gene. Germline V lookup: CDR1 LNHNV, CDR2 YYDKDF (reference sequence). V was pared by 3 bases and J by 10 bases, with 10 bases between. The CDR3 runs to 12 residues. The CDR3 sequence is CATSSRTTEQFF. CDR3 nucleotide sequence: TGTGCCACCAGCAGTCGGACCACCGAGCAGTTCTTC. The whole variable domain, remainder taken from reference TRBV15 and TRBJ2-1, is DAMVIQNPRYQVTQFGKPVTLSCSQTLNHNVMYWYQQKSSQAPKLLFHYYDKDFNNEADTPDNFQSRRPNTSFCFLDIRSPGLGDTAMYLCATSSRTTEQFFGPGTRLTVL.

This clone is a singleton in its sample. The CDR3 DNA is TGTGCCACCTTTCCGGGTCTAGCGGGAGGTGAGCAGTTCTTC. Translated: CATFPGLAGGEQFF. The chain is built from TRBV6-5 and TRBJ2-1; 11 bases agree with TRBD2. Germline lookup yields CDR1 MNHEY and CDR2 SVGAGI. The CDR3 length is 14 residues. J was trimmed by 9 bases and V by 10 bases; bases with no gene match: 11.

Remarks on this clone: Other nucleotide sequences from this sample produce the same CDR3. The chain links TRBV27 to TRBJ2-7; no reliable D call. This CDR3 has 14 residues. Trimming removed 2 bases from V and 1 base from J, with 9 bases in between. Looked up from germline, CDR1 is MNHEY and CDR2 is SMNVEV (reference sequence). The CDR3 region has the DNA TGTGCCAGCAGTTTAACGGGCAATTCCTACGAGCAGTACTTC. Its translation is CASSLTGNSYEQYF.

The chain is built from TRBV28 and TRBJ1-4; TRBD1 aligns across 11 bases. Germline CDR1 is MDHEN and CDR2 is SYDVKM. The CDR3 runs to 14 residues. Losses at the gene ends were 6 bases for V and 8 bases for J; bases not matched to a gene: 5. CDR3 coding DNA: TGTGCCAGCAGCCGGACAGGGGGCGGGGAAAAACTGTTTTTT. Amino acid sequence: CASSRTGGGEKLFF.

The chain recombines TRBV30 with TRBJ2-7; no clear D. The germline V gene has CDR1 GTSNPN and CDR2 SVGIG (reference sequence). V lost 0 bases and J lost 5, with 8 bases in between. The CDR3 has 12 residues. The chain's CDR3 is CAWSVLSDEQYF. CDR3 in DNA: TGTGCCTGGAGTGTACTAAGCGACGAGCAGTACTTC.

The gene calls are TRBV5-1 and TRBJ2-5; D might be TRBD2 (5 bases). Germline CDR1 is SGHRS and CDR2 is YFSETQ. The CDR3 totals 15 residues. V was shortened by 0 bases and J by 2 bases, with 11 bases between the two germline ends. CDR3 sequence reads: CASSLEASKQETQYF. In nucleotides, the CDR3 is TGCGCCAGCAGCTTGGAGGCTAGCAAGCAAGAGACCCAGTACTTC.

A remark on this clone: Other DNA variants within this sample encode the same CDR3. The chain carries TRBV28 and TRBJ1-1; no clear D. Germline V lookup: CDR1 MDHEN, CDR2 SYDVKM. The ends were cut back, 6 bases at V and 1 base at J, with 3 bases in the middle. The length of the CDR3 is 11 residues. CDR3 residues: CASRGNTEAFF. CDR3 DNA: TGTGCCAGCAGAGGGAACACTGAAGCTTTCTTT.

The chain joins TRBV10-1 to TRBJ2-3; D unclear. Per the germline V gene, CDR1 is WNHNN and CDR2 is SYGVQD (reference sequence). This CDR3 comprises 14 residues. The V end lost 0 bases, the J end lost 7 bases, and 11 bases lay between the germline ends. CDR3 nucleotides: TGCGCCAGCAGTGAGTCGGGCGGCGGTAATACGCAGTATTTT. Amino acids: CASSESGGGNTQYF.

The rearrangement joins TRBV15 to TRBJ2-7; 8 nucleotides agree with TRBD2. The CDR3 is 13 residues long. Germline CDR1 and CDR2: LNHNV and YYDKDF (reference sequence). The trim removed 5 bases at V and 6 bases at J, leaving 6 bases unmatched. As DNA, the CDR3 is TGTGCCACCAGCTCTCTAGCGGGCTTCGAGCAGTACTTC. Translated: CATSSLAGFEQYF.

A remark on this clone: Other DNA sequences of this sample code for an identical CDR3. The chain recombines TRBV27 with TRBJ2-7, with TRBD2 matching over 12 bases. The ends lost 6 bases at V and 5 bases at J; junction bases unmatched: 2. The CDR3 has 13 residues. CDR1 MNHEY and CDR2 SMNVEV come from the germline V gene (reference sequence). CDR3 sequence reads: CASRLAGGNEQYF. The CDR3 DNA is TGTGCCAGCAGACTAGCGGGAGGAAACGAGCAGTACTTC.

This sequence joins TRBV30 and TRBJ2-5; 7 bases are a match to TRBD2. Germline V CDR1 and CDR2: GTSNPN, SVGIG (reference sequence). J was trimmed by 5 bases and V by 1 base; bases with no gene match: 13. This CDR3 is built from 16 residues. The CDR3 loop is CAWSAGLPAGRETQYF. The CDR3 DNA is TGTGCCTGGAGTGCGGGACTACCCGCAGGAAGGGAGACCCAGTACTTC. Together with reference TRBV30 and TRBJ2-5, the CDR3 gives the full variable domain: SQTIHQWPATLVQPVGSPLSLECTVEGTSNPNLYWYRQAAGRGLQLLFYSVGIGQISSEVPQNLSASRPQDRQFILSSKKLLLSDSGFYLCAWSAGLPAGRETQYFGPGTRLLVL.